This T cell receptor beta chain was found in a study of blood T cell repertoires in COVID-19. Participants were aged about 18 to 100 years from about two dozen US areas. The protocol was immunoSEQ multiplex PCR, while the TCRdb copy is restricted to in-frame clones and leaves out a portion. The profile covers fewer than 250,000 clones, with 65% to 85% appearing a single time and about 7% taken by the ten largest. This receptor was identified in a woman in her 40s with acute COVID-19. Sequenced input: PBMCs or T cells enriched from blood (not recorded which).

DNA of the CDR3: TGCAGCGCCGGGGAGTATAATTCACCCCTCCACTTT. Translating it yields CSAGEYNSPLHF. The rearrangement links TRBV29-1 to TRBJ1-6; the D is unclear. V was shortened by 7 bases and J by 4 bases, with 8 bases between the two germline ends. Per germline, CDR1 SQVTM and CDR2 ANQGSEA. CDR3 length equals 12 residues.